Sequencing of this T cell receptor (beta chain) was carried out in a study of blood T cell repertoires in COVID-19. Study details: The origin of the acute and convalescent COVID-19 samples was the United States, Italy and Spain.

Per the study methods: Using reference gene primer amplification, nucleated cell counts were estimated. Produced via immunoSEQ multiplex PCR; TCRdb's table is partial and in-frame only. V, J and clone size are taken as reported in that table, and D and trimming were inferred from the DNA itself. In the table there are approximately 200,000 clones, 70% to 90% of which are singletons. Clinical history as reported by participants underpinned cohort assignment. The clonotype originates from a woman aged 40 to 50 with acute COVID-19. Sequencing was done on a sample of PBMCs or T cells enriched from blood (not recorded which).

The chain's CDR3 is CAWSVRASGANVLTF. CDR3 DNA sequence: TGTGCCTGGAGTGTGCGGGCCTCTGGGGCCAACGTCCTGACTTTC. The chain combines TRBV30 with TRBJ2-6; D might be TRBD2 (5 bases). The CDR3 has 15 residues. CDR1 and CDR2 (germline): GTSNPN, SVGIG (reference sequence). Trimming cost V 0 bases and J 0 bases, with 6 bases left between them.